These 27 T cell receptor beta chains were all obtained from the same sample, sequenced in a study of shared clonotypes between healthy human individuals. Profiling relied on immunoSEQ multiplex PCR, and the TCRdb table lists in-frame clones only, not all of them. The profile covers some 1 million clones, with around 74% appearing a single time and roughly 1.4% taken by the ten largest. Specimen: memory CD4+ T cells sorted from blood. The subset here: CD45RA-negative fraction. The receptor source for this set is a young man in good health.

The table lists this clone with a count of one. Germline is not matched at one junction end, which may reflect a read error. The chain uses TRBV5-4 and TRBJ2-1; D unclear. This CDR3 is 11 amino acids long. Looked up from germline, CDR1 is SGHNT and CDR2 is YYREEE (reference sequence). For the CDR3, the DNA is TGTGCCGGCAGCTTCCACAATGAGCAGTTCTTC. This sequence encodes CAGSFHNEQFF.

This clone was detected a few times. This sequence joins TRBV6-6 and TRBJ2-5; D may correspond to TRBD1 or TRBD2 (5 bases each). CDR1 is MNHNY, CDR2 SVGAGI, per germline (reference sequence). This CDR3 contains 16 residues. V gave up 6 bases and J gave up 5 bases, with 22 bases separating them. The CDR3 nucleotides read TGTGCCAGCAGCCGCCCACTAGTGCAGGGTGGGGAGACCCAGTACTTC. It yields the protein CASSRPLVQGGETQYF.

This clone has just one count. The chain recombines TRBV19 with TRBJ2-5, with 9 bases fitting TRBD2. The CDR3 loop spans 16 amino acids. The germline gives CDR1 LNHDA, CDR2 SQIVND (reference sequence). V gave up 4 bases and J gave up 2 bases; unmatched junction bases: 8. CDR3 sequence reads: CASSTYPTSGQETQYF. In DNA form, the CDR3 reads TGTGCCAGTAGTACCTACCCTACTAGCGGGCAAGAGACCCAGTACTTC.

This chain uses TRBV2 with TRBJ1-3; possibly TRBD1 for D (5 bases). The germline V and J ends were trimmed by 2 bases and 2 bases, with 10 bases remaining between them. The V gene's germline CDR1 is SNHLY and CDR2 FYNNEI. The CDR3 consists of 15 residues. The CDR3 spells CASSESGYAGNTIYF. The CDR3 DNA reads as TGTGCCAGCAGTGAATCAGGGTACGCTGGAAACACCATATATTTT.

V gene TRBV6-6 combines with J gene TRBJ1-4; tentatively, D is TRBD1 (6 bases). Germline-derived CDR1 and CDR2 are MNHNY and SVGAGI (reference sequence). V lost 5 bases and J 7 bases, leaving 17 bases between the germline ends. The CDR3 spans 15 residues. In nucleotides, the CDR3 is TGTGCCAGCAGTATTGGGAGGGGGATTGGTGAAAAACTGTTTTTT. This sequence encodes CASSIGRGIGEKLFF.

CDR3 sequence (DNA): TGTGCCAGCAGGAACTACGAGCAGTACTTC. Its translation: CASRNYEQYF. This sequence joins TRBV6-1 and TRBJ2-7, with D unclear. The V end was cut by 6 bases, the J end by 3 bases, with 3 bases between. The germline V gene encodes CDR1 MNHNS and CDR2 SASEGT. The CDR3 loop spans 10 amino acids.

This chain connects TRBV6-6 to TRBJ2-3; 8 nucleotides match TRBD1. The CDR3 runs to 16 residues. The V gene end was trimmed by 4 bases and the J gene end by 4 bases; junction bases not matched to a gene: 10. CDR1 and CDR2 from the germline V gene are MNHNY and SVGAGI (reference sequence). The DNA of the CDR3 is TGTGCCAGCAGTTCGCCGGACAGGGAAGGTTCAGATACGCAGTATTTT. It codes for CASSSPDREGSDTQYF.

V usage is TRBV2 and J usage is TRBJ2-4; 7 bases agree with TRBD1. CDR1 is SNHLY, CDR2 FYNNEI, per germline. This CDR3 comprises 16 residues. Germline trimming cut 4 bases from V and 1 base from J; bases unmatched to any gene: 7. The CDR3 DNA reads TGTGCCAGCAGTGTCGACAGGGCCTTCGCCAAAAACATTCAGTACTTC. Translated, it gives CASSVDRAFAKNIQYF. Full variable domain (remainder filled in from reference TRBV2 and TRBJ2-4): EPEVTQTPSHQVTQMGQEVILRCVPISNHLYFYWYRQILGQKVEFLVSFYNNEISEKSEIFDDQFSVERPDGSNFTLKIRSTKLEDSAMYFCASSVDRAFAKNIQYFGAGTRLSVL.

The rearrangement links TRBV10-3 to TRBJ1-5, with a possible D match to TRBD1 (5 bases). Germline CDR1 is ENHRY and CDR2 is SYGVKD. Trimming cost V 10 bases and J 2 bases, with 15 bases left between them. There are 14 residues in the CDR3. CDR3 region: CASSGGGGNQPQHF. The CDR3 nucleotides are TGTGCCAGCTCTGGGGGAGGTGGCAATCAGCCCCAGCATTTT.

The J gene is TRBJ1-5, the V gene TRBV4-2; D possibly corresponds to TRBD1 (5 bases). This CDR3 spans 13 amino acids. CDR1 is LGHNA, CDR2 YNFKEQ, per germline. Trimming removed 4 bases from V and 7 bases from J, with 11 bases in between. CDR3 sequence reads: CASSRQGDQPQHF. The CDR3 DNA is TGTGCCAGCAGCCGCCAAGGGGACCAGCCCCAGCATTTT.

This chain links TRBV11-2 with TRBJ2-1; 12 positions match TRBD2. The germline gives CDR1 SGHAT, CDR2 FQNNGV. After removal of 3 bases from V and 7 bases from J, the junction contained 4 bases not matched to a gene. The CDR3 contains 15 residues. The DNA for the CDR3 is TGTGCCAGCAGCTTGCAACTAGCGGGGGGTAATGAGCAGTTCTTC. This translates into CASSLQLAGGNEQFF.

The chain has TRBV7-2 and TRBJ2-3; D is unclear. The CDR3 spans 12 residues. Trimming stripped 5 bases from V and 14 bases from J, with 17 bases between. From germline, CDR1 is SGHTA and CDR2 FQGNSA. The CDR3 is CASSQGRSSRYF. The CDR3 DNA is TGTGCCAGCAGCCAAGGACGAAGCTCGCGGTATTTT. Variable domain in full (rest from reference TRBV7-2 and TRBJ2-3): GAGVSQSPSNKVTEKGKDVELRCDPISGHTALYWYRQSLGQGLEFLIYFQGNSAPDKSGLPSDRFSAERTGGSVSTLTIQRTQQEDSAVYLCASSQGRSSRYFGPGTRLTVL.

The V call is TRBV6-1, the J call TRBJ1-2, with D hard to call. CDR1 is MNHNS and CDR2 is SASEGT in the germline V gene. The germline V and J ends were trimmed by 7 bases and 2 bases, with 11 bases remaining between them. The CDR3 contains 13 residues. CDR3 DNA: TGTGCCAGCACCCAGAGCGTCAACTATGGCTACACCTTC. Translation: CASTQSVNYGYTF.

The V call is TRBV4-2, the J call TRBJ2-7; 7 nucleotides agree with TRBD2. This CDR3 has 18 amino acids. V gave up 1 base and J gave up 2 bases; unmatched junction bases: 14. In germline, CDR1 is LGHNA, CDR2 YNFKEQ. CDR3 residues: CASSQVFGRGGRTYEQYF. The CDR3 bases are TGTGCCAGCAGCCAAGTCTTTGGGAGGGGAGGGCGGACCTACGAGCAGTACTTC.

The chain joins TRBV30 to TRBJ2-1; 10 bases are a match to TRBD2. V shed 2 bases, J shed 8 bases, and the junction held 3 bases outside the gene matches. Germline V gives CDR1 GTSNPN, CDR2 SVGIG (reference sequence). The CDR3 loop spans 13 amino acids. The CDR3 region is CAWSILAGDEQFF. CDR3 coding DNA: TGTGCCTGGAGTATCCTAGCGGGGGATGAGCAGTTCTTC.

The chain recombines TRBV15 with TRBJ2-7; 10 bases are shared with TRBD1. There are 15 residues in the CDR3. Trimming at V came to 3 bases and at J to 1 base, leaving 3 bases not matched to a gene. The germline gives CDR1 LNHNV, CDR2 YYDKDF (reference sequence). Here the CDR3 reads CATSRPGQGSYEQYF. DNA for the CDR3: TGTGCCACCAGCAGGCCGGGACAGGGGTCCTACGAGCAGTACTTC.

The CDR3 DNA is TGTGCCAGCAGCTTAGGTCTGAGCTCTGGGGCCAACGTCCTGACTTTC. Its translation: CASSLGLSSGANVLTF. The chain employs TRBV11-2 and TRBJ2-6; D remains ambiguous. Germline V gene lookup returns CDR1 SGHAT and CDR2 FQNNGV. V lost 1 base to trimming and J lost 0 bases, with 7 bases between them. The CDR3 contains 16 residues.

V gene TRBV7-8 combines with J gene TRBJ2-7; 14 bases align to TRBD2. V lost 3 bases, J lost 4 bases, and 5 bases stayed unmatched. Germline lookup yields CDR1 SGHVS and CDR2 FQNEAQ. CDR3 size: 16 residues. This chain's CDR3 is CASSFRLAGGGYEQYF. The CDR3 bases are TGTGCCAGCAGCTTTAGACTAGCGGGAGGGGGGTACGAGCAGTACTTC.

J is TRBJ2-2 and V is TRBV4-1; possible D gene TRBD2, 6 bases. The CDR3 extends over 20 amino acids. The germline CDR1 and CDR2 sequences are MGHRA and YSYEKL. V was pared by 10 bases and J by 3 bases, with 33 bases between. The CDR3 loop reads CANPLGQPQSGAGYTGELFF. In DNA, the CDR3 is TGCGCCAACCCGCTCGGGCAACCTCAGAGTGGCGCGGGGTACACCGGGGAGCTGTTTTTT.

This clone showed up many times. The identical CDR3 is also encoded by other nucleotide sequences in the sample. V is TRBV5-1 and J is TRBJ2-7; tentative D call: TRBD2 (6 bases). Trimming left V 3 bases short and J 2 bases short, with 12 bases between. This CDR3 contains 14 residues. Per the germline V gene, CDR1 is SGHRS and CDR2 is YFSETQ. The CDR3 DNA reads TGCGCCAGCAGCTCGGGCGGGGAGACCTACGAGCAGTACTTC. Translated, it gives CASSSGGETYEQYF.

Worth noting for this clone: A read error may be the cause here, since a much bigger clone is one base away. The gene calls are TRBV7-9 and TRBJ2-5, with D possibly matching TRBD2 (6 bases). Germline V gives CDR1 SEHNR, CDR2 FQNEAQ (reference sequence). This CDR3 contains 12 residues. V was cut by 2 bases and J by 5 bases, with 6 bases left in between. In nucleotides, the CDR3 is TGTGCCAGCAGCTTACGGGGGGAGACCCAGTACTTC. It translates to CASSLRGETQYF.

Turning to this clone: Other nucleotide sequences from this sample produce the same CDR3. CDR3 nucleotide sequence: TGCGCCAGCAGTGCCGAGGGCCTCACAGATACGCAGTATTTT. Protein sequence: CASSAEGLTDTQYF. The V call is TRBV10-1, the J call TRBJ2-3; D perhaps matches TRBD2 (5 bases). Germline-derived CDR1 and CDR2 are WNHNN and SYGVQD (reference sequence). This CDR3 is 14 amino acids long. Trimming took 4 bases from V and 2 from J, leaving 10 bases between them.

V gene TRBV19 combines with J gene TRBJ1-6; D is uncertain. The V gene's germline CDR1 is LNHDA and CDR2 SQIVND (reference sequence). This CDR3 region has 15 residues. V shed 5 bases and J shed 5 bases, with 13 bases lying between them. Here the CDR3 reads CASSGAGRDNSPLHF. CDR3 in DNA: TGTGCCAGTAGTGGCGCTGGACGGGATAATTCACCCCTCCACTTT.

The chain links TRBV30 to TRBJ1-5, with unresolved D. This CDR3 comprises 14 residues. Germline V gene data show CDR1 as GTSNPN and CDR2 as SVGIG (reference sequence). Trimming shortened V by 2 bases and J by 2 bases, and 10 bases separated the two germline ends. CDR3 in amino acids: CAWSRDKGNQPQHF. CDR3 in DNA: TGTGCCTGGAGTCGAGACAAAGGCAATCAGCCCCAGCATTTT.

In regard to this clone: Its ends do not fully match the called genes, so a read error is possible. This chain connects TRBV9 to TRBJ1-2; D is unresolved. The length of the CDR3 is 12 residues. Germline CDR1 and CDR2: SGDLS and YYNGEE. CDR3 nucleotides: TGTGCCAGCAGCGCTTCCAATACAGCTCGGCACTTC. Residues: CASSASNTARHF.

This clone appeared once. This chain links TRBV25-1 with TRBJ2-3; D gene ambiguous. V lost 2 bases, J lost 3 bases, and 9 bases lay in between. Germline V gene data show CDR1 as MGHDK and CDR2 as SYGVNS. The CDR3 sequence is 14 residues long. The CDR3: CASSEVERTDTQYF. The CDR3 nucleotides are TGTGCCAGCAGTGAAGTTGAGAGGACAGATACGCAGTATTTT.

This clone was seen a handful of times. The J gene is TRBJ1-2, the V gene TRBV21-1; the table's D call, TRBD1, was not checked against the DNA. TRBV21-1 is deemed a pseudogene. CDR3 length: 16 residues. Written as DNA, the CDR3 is TGTGCCAGCAGCAAGGTCTGGCAGGGGGCGGACTATGGCTACACCTTC. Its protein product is CASSKVWQGADYGYTF.